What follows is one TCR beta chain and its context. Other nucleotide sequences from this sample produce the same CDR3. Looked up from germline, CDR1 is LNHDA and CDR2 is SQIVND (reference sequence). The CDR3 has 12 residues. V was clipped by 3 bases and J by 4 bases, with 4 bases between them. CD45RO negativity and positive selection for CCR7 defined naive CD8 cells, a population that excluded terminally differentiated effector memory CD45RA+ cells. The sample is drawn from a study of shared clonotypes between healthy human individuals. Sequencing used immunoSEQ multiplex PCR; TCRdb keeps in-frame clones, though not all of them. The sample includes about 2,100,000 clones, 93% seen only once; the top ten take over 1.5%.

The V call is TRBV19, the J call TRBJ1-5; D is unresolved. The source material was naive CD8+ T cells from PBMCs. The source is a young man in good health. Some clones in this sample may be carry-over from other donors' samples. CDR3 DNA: TGTGCCAGTAGTATCGGTAATCAGCCCCAGCATTTT. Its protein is CASSIGNQPQHF.